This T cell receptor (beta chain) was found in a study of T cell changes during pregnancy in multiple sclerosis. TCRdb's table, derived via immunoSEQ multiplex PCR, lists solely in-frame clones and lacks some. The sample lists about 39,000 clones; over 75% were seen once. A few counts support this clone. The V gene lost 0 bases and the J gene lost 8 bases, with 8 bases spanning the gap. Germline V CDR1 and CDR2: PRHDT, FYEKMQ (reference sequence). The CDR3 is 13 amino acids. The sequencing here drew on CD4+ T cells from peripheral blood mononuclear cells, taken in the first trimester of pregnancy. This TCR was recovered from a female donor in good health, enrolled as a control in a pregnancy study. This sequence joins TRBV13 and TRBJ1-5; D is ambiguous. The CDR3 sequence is CASSLGTVEPQHF. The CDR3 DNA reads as TGTGCCAGCAGCTTAGGTACAGTGGAGCCCCAGCATTTT.